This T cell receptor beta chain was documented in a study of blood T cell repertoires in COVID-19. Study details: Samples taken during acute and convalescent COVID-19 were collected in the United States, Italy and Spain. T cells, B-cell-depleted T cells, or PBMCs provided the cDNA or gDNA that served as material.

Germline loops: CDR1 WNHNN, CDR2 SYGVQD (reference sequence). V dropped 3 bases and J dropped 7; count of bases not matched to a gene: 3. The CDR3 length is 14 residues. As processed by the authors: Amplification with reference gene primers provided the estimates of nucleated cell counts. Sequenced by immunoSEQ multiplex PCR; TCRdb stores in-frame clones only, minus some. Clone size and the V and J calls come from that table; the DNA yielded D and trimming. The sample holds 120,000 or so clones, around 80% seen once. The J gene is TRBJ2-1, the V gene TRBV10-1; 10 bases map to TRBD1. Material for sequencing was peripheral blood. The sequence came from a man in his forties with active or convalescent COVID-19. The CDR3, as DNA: TGCGCCAGCAGTGAAGGGACAGGGGTAAATGAGCAGTTCTTC. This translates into CASSEGTGVNEQFF.